Shown below are 21 T cell receptor beta chains from a single sample sequenced in a study of graft-versus-host responses after intestinal transplantation. The culture paired roughly 200,000 irradiated violet-dye-labeled stimulators with roughly 200,000 CFSE-labeled responders. Assay: immunoSEQ multiplex PCR; the TCRdb copy retains only in-frame clones and omits some. The table lists 8,000 to 10,000 clones, about 28% of them singletons, with around 6.2% in the top ten. The specimen was alloreactive CD8+ T cells from a mixed lymphocyte reaction culture, collected before intestinal transplant. The subset here: CFSE-low proliferating T cells sorted from roughly 6-day pre-transplant mixed lymphocyte reaction (GvH or HvG direction). Receptors were obtained from a human patient who received an intestinal transplant.

This clone occurred a few times. The genes are TRBV21-1 and TRBJ1-6; TRBD1 reflects the table's D call only, with no check against the DNA. TRBV21-1 is labeled a pseudogene. The CDR3 extends over 15 amino acids. The CDR3 spells CASSKQGRPGLTLHF. The CDR3 nucleotides are TGTGCCAGCAGCAAACAGGGCAGGCCGGGTTTAACCCTCCACTTT.

This clone was recorded a few times. The chain joins TRBV18 to TRBJ1-2, with unresolved D. Trimming pared 2 bases from V and 4 bases from J, leaving 11 bases between. The CDR3 runs 14 residues. The germline gives CDR1 KGHSH, CDR2 LQKENI. The CDR3 reads CASSPLGTRYGYTF. CDR3 DNA: TGTGCCAGCTCACCATTGGGCACTCGCTATGGCTACACCTTC.

The V and J genes are TRBV9 and TRBJ1-4; no definite D call. This CDR3 is 14 amino acids long. CDR1 and CDR2 from the germline V gene are SGDLS and YYNGEE. V lost 4 bases and J 0 bases, leaving 7 bases between the germline ends. The DNA of the CDR3 is TGTGCCAGCAGCTATTCCGCAACTAATGAAAAACTGTTTTTT. Translated, it gives CASSYSATNEKLFF.

The chain recombines TRBV6-6 with TRBJ1-5; D ambiguous. The CDR3 consists of 13 residues. Between the trimmed V and J ends, which lost 5 bases and 0 bases, there was a span of 5 bases. Germline assignment: CDR1 MNHNY and CDR2 SVGAGI (reference sequence). The CDR3 sequence: CASSVYSNQPQHF. CDR3 bases: TGTGCCAGCAGTGTTTATAGCAATCAGCCCCAGCATTTT.

There are a few counts of this clone. This chain links TRBV6-6 with TRBJ1-1; a possible D gene is TRBD1 (5 bases). The germline V gene encodes CDR1 MNHNY and CDR2 SVGAGI (reference sequence). Trimming left V 8 bases short and J 5 bases short, with 12 bases between. This CDR3 comprises 12 residues. The CDR3 is CASYPGGTEAFF. CDR3 sequence (DNA): TGTGCCAGCTACCCGGGGGGAACTGAAGCTTTCTTT.

The chain uses TRBV15 and TRBJ1-5, with D possibly TRBD1 on 6 matching bases. V was shortened by 3 bases and J by 2 bases, with 8 bases between the two germline ends. CDR1 is LNHNV, CDR2 YYDKDF, per germline (reference sequence). CDR3 length equals 14 residues. CDR3: CATSSRGGNQPQHF. Written as DNA, the CDR3 is TGTGCCACCAGCAGCAGGGGTGGCAATCAGCCCCAGCATTTT.

This clone was found a few times. V and J are TRBV7-2 and TRBJ2-5, with TRBD2 matching over 13 bases. Germline V gene lookup returns CDR1 SGHTA and CDR2 FQGNSA. The length of the CDR3 is 18 residues. V lost 2 bases to trimming and J lost 0 bases; unmatched junction nucleotides: 6. CDR3 loop: CASSLQLAGGRDQETQYF. The CDR3 bases are TGTGCCAGCAGCTTACAACTAGCGGGGGGGCGGGACCAAGAGACCCAGTACTTC. The full variable domain, in which reference TRBV7-2 and TRBJ2-5 provide the parts outside the CDR3, is GAGVSQSPSNKVTEKGKDVELRCDPISGHTALYWYRQSLGQGLEFLIYFQGNSAPDKSGLPSDRFSAERTGGSVSTLTIQRTQQEDSAVYLCASSLQLAGGRDQETQYFGPGTRLLVL.

V is TRBV7-9 and J is TRBJ2-1; 8 nucleotides align to TRBD2. CDR1 and CDR2 from the germline V gene are SEHNR and FQNEAQ (reference sequence). This CDR3 contains 14 residues. J gave up 0 bases and V 8 bases, and 3 bases lay outside the gene matches. CDR3: CASRGTSSYNEQFF. In DNA form, the CDR3 reads TGTGCCAGCCGGGGGACTAGCTCCTACAATGAGCAGTTCTTC. Drawing the rest from reference TRBV7-9 and TRBJ2-1, the complete variable domain is DTGVSQNPRHKITKRGQNVTFRCDPISEHNRLYWYRQTLGQGPEFLTYFQNEAQLEKSRLLSDRFSAERPKGSFSTLEIQRTEQGDSAMYLCASRGTSSYNEQFFGPGTRLTVL.

The chain is built from TRBV7-9 and TRBJ1-2; D unresolved. The V end was cut by 1 base, the J end by 4 bases, with 16 bases between. There are 16 residues in the CDR3. The germline CDR1 and CDR2 sequences are SEHNR and FQNEAQ (reference sequence). CDR3 loop: CASSLGVTEGVYGYTF. The CDR3 region has the DNA TGTGCCAGCAGCTTAGGAGTTACGGAGGGTGTCTATGGCTACACCTTC.

Relative to its sample, this clone is medium-sized. This chain links TRBV19 with TRBJ1-1; a weak D match, TRBD1 (6 bases). V lost 3 bases and J lost 0, with 8 bases in between. CDR1 LNHDA and CDR2 SQIVND come from the germline V gene (reference sequence). The CDR3 covers 14 residues. The CDR3, as DNA: TGTGCCAGTAGTATGACAGGCATGAACACTGAAGCTTTCTTT. This sequence encodes CASSMTGMNTEAFF. The full variable domain, with the rest looked up from reference TRBV19 and TRBJ1-1, is DGGITQSPKYLFRKEGQNVTLSCEQNLNHDAMYWYRQDPGQGLRLIYYSQIVNDFQKGDIAEGYSVSREKKESFPLTVTSAQKNPTAFYLCASSMTGMNTEAFFGQGTRLTVV.

V gene TRBV7-6 combines with J gene TRBJ1-3, with D maybe TRBD1 (5 bases). This CDR3 has 14 residues. V lost 3 bases and J lost 3, with 9 bases in between. Germline values: CDR1 SGHVS, CDR2 FNYEAQ. The CDR3 DNA reads as TGTGCCAGCAGCTTCTGGGACTTTGGAAACACCATATATTTT. It encodes CASSFWDFGNTIYF.

This clone has just a few counts. The chain joins TRBV19 to TRBJ2-7, with 9 bases that match TRBD1. Germline values: CDR1 LNHDA, CDR2 SQIVND (reference sequence). V lost 6 bases, J lost 2 bases, and 5 bases stayed unmatched. The CDR3 is 14 residues long. CDR3 protein: CASSTGQGPYEQYF. The CDR3 nucleotides read TGTGCCAGTAGCACGGGACAGGGACCCTACGAGCAGTACTTC.

This clone was counted a few times. V and J are TRBV2 and TRBJ2-7, with TRBD2 matching 7 bases. The CDR3 sequence is 14 residues long. Germline V gene lookup returns CDR1 SNHLY and CDR2 FYNNEI. The V and J ends lost 3 bases and 3 bases, in that order; junction bases with no gene match: 5. CDR3 sequence: CASSDGGVGYEQYF. Written as DNA, the CDR3 is TGTGCCAGCAGTGATGGGGGGGTGGGCTACGAGCAGTACTTC.

This clone was counted between two and nine times. J is TRBJ2-3 and V is TRBV7-8; 7 bases match TRBD2. The V gene end was trimmed by 1 base and the J gene end by 2 bases; junction bases not matched to a gene: 9. The CDR3 is 17 amino acids. CDR1 SGHVS and CDR2 FQNEAQ come from the germline V gene. The CDR3 spells CASSLVGGGEFTDTQYF. In DNA form, the CDR3 reads TGTGCCAGCAGCTTAGTCGGTGGGGGGGAATTCACAGATACGCAGTATTTT.

The J gene is TRBJ2-3, the V gene TRBV7-9; 7 bases match TRBD1. This CDR3 is 15 amino acids long. J was trimmed by 3 bases and V by 6 bases; bases with no gene match: 9. The V gene's germline CDR1 is SEHNR and CDR2 FQNEAQ (reference sequence). CDR3: CASRPGQARTDTQYF. CDR3 coding DNA: TGTGCCAGCAGACCCGGACAGGCCAGGACAGATACGCAGTATTTT.

The V call is TRBV6-5, the J call TRBJ2-7, with 7 bases lining up with TRBD2. Germline lookup yields CDR1 MNHEY and CDR2 SVGAGI. V was pared by 5 bases and J by 3 bases, with 7 bases of the junction left unmatched. This CDR3 is 14 amino acids long. This chain's CDR3 is CASSEWLADYEQYF. The CDR3 coding sequence is TGTGCCAGCAGTGAATGGCTAGCGGACTACGAGCAGTACTTC.

This sequence joins TRBV9 and TRBJ2-1; perhaps TRBD1 as D (6 bases). This CDR3 spans 16 amino acids. V lost 4 bases and J 0 bases, leaving 14 bases between the germline ends. Germline CDR1 SGDLS, CDR2 YYNGEE. CDR3 protein: CASSLQGSSSYNEQFF. In nucleotides, the CDR3 is TGTGCCAGCAGCCTTCAGGGGTCTAGCTCCTACAATGAGCAGTTCTTC.

This chain uses TRBV11-3 with TRBJ1-1; 7 bases fit TRBD1. CDR1 is SGHNT, CDR2 YENEEA, per germline. After removal of 5 bases from V and 1 base from J, the junction contained 10 bases not matched to a gene. The CDR3 loop spans 16 amino acids. CDR3 sequence (DNA): TGTGCCAGCAGCCCGTCGCCGGGACAGCGGAACACTGAAGCTTTCTTT. Translation: CASSPSPGQRNTEAFF.

The chain recombines TRBV13 with TRBJ2-7; D is possibly TRBD1 (6 bases). The ends were cut back, 5 bases at V and 4 bases at J, with 12 bases in the middle. Germline-derived CDR1 and CDR2 are PRHDT and FYEKMQ (reference sequence). The CDR3 length is 13 residues. This CDR3 reads CASSQGMDYEQYF. The CDR3 DNA sequence: TGTGCCAGCAGCCAGGGGATGGATTACGAGCAGTACTTC.

This clone appeared a few times. This rearrangement joins TRBV5-4 to TRBJ2-7; 9 nucleotides line up with TRBD2. The V gene end was trimmed by 3 bases and the J gene end by 2 bases; junction bases not matched to a gene: 6. The CDR3 runs 15 residues. The germline V gene has CDR1 SGHNT and CDR2 YYREEE (reference sequence). CDR3 coding DNA: TGTGCCAGCAGCTGGGGCACTAGCGGGCCCTACGAGCAGTACTTC. The encoded protein is CASSWGTSGPYEQYF.

This clone was observed once. V is TRBV4-3 and J is TRBJ1-2; D unclear. The CDR3 has 16 residues. The germline V and J ends were trimmed by 0 bases and 2 bases, with 13 bases remaining between them. The V gene's germline CDR1 is LGHNA and CDR2 YSLEER. The CDR3 DNA reads as TGCGCCAGCAGCCAAGATAGTCGGGAGACCAACTATGGCTACACCTTC. This sequence encodes CASSQDSRETNYGYTF.